This T cell receptor (beta chain) stems from a study of blood T cell repertoires in COVID-19. In the study overall: There were acute and convalescent COVID-19 samples, and they came from the United States, Italy and Spain. PBMCs, B-cell-depleted T cells, or T cells provided the cDNA or gDNA that made up the material.

From germline, CDR1 is LNHDA and CDR2 SQIVND (reference sequence). The trim removed 3 bases at V and 3 bases at J, leaving 1 base unmatched. The CDR3 consists of 14 residues. Measured with immunoSEQ multiplex PCR; TCRdb has only the in-frame clones, and not every one. Among about 210,000 clones listed, approximately 82% were seen once. This TCR was recovered from a man in his fifties with active or convalescent COVID-19. The specimen was peripheral blood. The chain links TRBV19 to TRBJ1-1, with 10 bases matching TRBD1. The chain's CDR3 is CASSMGQGYTEAFF. CDR3 in DNA: TGTGCCAGTAGTATGGGACAGGGGTACACTGAAGCTTTCTTT.